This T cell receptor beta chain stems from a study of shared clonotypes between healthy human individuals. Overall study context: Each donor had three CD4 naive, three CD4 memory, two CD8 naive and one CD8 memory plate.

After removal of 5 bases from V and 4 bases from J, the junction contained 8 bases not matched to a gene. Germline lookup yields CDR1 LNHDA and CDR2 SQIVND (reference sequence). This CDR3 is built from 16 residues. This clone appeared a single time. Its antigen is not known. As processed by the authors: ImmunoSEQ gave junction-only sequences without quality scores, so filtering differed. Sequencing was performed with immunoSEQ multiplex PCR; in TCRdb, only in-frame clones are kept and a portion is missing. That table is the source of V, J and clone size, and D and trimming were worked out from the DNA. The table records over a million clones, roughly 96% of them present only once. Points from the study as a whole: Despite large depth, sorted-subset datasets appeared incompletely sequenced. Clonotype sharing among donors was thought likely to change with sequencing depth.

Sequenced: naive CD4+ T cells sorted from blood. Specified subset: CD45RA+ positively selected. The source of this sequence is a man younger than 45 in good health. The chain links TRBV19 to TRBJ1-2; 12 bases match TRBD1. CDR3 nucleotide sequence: TGTGCCAGTAGTTTGTTACCGGGACAGGGGGCCTATGGCTACACCTTC. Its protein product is CASSLLPGQGAYGYTF.